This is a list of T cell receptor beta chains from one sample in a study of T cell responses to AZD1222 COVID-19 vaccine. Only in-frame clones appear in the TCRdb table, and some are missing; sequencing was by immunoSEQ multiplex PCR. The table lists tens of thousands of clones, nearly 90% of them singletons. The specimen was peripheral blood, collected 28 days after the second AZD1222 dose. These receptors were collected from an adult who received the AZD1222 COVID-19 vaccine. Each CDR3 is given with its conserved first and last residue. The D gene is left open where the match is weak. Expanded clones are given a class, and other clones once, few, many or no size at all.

cdr3_nt: TGTGCCAGCATTATTGGGACTAGCGGGAGCGACGAGCAGTACTTC; cdr3_aa: CASIIGTSGSDEQYF; clone_size: -; d_call: TRBD2; j_call: TRBJ2-7; v_call: TRBV6-5
cdr3_nt: TGTGCCAGCAGATCGTTCCGCAGGGGCCTTTTGAAAGGCCACAATGAGCAGTTCTTC; cdr3_aa: CASRSFRRGLLKGHNEQFF; clone_size: -; d_call: -; j_call: TRBJ2-1; v_call: TRBV27
cdr3_nt: TGTGCCAGCAGCCAAGGCTGGGGAGGGAGGGACTACGAGCAGTACTTC; cdr3_aa: CASSQGWGGRDYEQYF; clone_size: -; d_call: TRBD2; j_call: TRBJ2-7; v_call: TRBV14
cdr3_nt: TGTGCCAGCTCGCCACGGACAGGGGGTAATGAGCAGTTCTTC; cdr3_aa: CASSPRTGGNEQFF; clone_size: -; d_call: TRBD1; j_call: TRBJ2-1; v_call: TRBV18
cdr3_nt: TGTGCCAGCAGCTTAGCAACCCCGAACACCGGGGAGCTGTTTTTT; cdr3_aa: CASSLATPNTGELFF; clone_size: -; d_call: -; j_call: TRBJ2-2; v_call: TRBV7-8
cdr3_nt: TGCGCCAGTATCACTAGAATGAACACTGAAGCTTTCTTT; cdr3_aa: CASITRMNTEAFF; clone_size: -; d_call: -; j_call: TRBJ1-1; v_call: TRBV23-1
cdr3_nt: TGCGCCAGCAGCGGCGACAGATTCAATCAGCCCCAGCATTTT; cdr3_aa: CASSGDRFNQPQHF; clone_size: -; d_call: -; j_call: TRBJ1-5; v_call: TRBV4-1
cdr3_nt: TGTGCCAGCAGCCATTGGTCCCTAGCGGCAAGCTCCTACGAGCAGTACTTC; cdr3_aa: CASSHWSLAASSYEQYF; clone_size: -; d_call: TRBD2; j_call: TRBJ2-7; v_call: TRBV3-1/TRBV3-2
cdr3_nt: TGTGCCAGCAGCCAAGATAGGGGGCACGGCTATGGCTACACCTTC; cdr3_aa: CASSQDRGHGYGYTF; clone_size: -; d_call: TRBD1; j_call: TRBJ1-2; v_call: TRBV3-1/TRBV3-2
cdr3_nt: TGCAGCGTTGGGGGACAGGTGATTTCAACTAACTATGGCTACACCTTC; cdr3_aa: CSVGGQVISTNYGYTF; clone_size: -; d_call: TRBD1; j_call: TRBJ1-2; v_call: TRBV29-1
cdr3_nt: TGTGCCAGCAGCTACACTTCAGGGGGGTGGGGAAACACCATATATTTT; cdr3_aa: CASSYTSGGWGNTIYF; clone_size: once; d_call: TRBD1; j_call: TRBJ1-3; v_call: TRBV7-8
cdr3_nt: TGTGCCAGCAGTGAAATCGTAGCTGGTGGTTCGGGGGAGCTGTTTTTT; cdr3_aa: CASSEIVAGGSGELFF; clone_size: -; d_call: -; j_call: TRBJ2-2; v_call: TRBV6-1
cdr3_nt: TGTGCCAGCAGCTTCGAGCGGGGCCTCTCCTACGAGCAGTACTTC; cdr3_aa: CASSFERGLSYEQYF; clone_size: -; d_call: TRBD2; j_call: TRBJ2-7; v_call: TRBV5-6
cdr3_nt: TGTGCCTGGAGTCAAGGGGTAGTAAACACCGGGGAGCTGTTTTTT; cdr3_aa: CAWSQGVVNTGELFF; clone_size: once; d_call: -; j_call: TRBJ2-2; v_call: TRBV30
cdr3_nt: TGTGCCATCAGTGAGACAGGGGGCACTGAAGCTTTCTTT; cdr3_aa: CAISETGGTEAFF; clone_size: -; d_call: TRBD1; j_call: TRBJ1-1; v_call: TRBV10-3
cdr3_nt: TGCGCCAGCAGCCACATCCAAACTAGCGGATACACAGATACGCAGTATTTT; cdr3_aa: CASSHIQTSGYTDTQYF; clone_size: once; d_call: TRBD2; j_call: TRBJ2-3; v_call: TRBV4-1
cdr3_nt: TGTGCCAGCAGCGTTAGAGGGATGAACACTGAAGCTTTCTTT; cdr3_aa: CASSVRGMNTEAFF; clone_size: -; d_call: -; j_call: TRBJ1-1; v_call: TRBV9
cdr3_nt: TGTGCCAGCAGTGTACCTGGGACTAGAGGCAATGAGCAGTTCTTC; cdr3_aa: CASSVPGTRGNEQFF; clone_size: -; d_call: TRBD2; j_call: TRBJ2-1; v_call: TRBV28
cdr3_nt: TGCAGCGTTGAAGATTGGCCCATGAGCACAGATACGCAGTATTTT; cdr3_aa: CSVEDWPMSTDTQYF; clone_size: -; d_call: -; j_call: TRBJ2-3; v_call: TRBV29-1
cdr3_nt: TGTGCCTGGAGTGACGGGATTGACCCGTATAGCAATCAGCCCCAGCATTTT; cdr3_aa: CAWSDGIDPYSNQPQHF; clone_size: -; d_call: -; j_call: TRBJ1-5; v_call: TRBV30
cdr3_nt: TGTGCCAGCAGCCCGACGGGGACTAGCGTCTACGAGCAGTACTTC; cdr3_aa: CASSPTGTSVYEQYF; clone_size: -; d_call: TRBD2; j_call: TRBJ2-7; v_call: TRBV3-1/TRBV3-2
cdr3_nt: TGTGCTAGCAGCTTAGGGGGGACGGCCGGTGAAAAACTGTTTTTT; cdr3_aa: CASSLGGTAGEKLFF; clone_size: once; d_call: -; j_call: TRBJ1-4; v_call: TRBV7-7
cdr3_nt: TGTGCCAGTAGTTCTGACTACGGGAACACCGGGGAGCTGTTTTTT; cdr3_aa: CASSSDYGNTGELFF; clone_size: -; d_call: -; j_call: TRBJ2-2; v_call: TRBV19
cdr3_nt: TGTGCCACCCCGGGAAAAATAGACCGAGACTATGGCTACACCTTC; cdr3_aa: CATPGKIDRDYGYTF; clone_size: -; d_call: -; j_call: TRBJ1-2; v_call: TRBV9
cdr3_nt: TGTGCCAGCAGCGGAACCGGGACTAGCGGGATGATTGAAAACATTCAGTACTTC; cdr3_aa: CASSGTGTSGMIENIQYF; clone_size: -; d_call: TRBD2; j_call: TRBJ2-4; v_call: TRBV5-6
cdr3_nt: TGTGCCAGTAGTAGTCAGGCTTACAATGAGCAGTTCTTC; cdr3_aa: CASSSQAYNEQFF; clone_size: -; d_call: -; j_call: TRBJ2-1; v_call: TRBV19
cdr3_nt: TGTGCCATCAGCGAGGGAGAGGATACGCAGTATTTT; cdr3_aa: CAISEGEDTQYF; clone_size: -; d_call: -; j_call: TRBJ2-3; v_call: TRBV10-3
cdr3_nt: TGCGCCAGCAGCATCGGACAGGGCACAGATACGCAGTATTTT; cdr3_aa: CASSIGQGTDTQYF; clone_size: once; d_call: TRBD1; j_call: TRBJ2-3; v_call: TRBV5-1
cdr3_nt: TGTGCCAGCAGCTCAAAGGACAGGGGGAGAGGTACGCAGTATTTT; cdr3_aa: CASSSKDRGRGTQYF; clone_size: -; d_call: TRBD1; j_call: TRBJ2-3; v_call: TRBV14
cdr3_nt: TGCGCCAGCCAGTGGGCTGAAACCGGGGAGCTGTTTTTT; cdr3_aa: CASQWAETGELFF; clone_size: -; d_call: -; j_call: TRBJ2-2; v_call: TRBV5-1
cdr3_nt: TGTGCCAGTAGTGCGACAGGGGGCAATCAGCCCCAGCATTTT; cdr3_aa: CASSATGGNQPQHF; clone_size: once; d_call: TRBD1; j_call: TRBJ1-5; v_call: TRBV19
cdr3_nt: TGTGCCAGCTCACGAGCCGGACTAGCGGGCCAGCAGTACTTC; cdr3_aa: CASSRAGLAGQQYF; clone_size: -; d_call: TRBD2; j_call: TRBJ2-7; v_call: TRBV18
cdr3_nt: TGCAGCGTTGATAATGGGCAGCCGAACTATGGCTACACCTTC; cdr3_aa: CSVDNGQPNYGYTF; clone_size: -; d_call: -; j_call: TRBJ1-2; v_call: TRBV29-1
cdr3_nt: TGTGCCAGCAGTTTATCGGTCTGGGCAGGGCGCTACGAGCAGTACTTC; cdr3_aa: CASSLSVWAGRYEQYF; clone_size: -; d_call: -; j_call: TRBJ2-7; v_call: TRBV27
cdr3_nt: TGTGCCAGCAACCGCCGGGGGGATGGCTACACCTTC; cdr3_aa: CASNRRGDGYTF; clone_size: -; d_call: -; j_call: TRBJ1-2; v_call: TRBV6-5
cdr3_nt: TGCGCCAGCAGCCAACTTAGGGACAAATACTTTTCCCCGTACTTC; cdr3_aa: CASSQLRDKYFSPYF; clone_size: few; d_call: -; j_call: TRBJ2-7; v_call: TRBV4-1
cdr3_nt: TGTGCCTGGGCTAGCGGGAACCACGAGCAGTACTTC; cdr3_aa: CAWASGNHEQYF; clone_size: -; d_call: TRBD2; j_call: TRBJ2-7; v_call: TRBV30
cdr3_nt: TGTGCCAGCAGCGTAGGGGGACTAGCGGGAGTTTATGAGCAGTTCTTC; cdr3_aa: CASSVGGLAGVYEQFF; clone_size: -; d_call: TRBD2; j_call: TRBJ2-1; v_call: TRBV9